These 5 T cell receptor beta chains were sequenced from one sample in a study of blood T cell repertoires in COVID-19. Repertoires were generated with immunoSEQ multiplex PCR, while TCRdb's copy carries only in-frame clones and drops some. Counted here are around 190,000 clones, more than 80% occurring once; the ten biggest clones make up approximately 11%. The sequenced sample was peripheral blood. These receptors came from a woman aged 40 to 50 with COVID-19, enrolled during active disease.

In this sample, this clone turned up a few times. This chain links TRBV29-1 with TRBJ2-3, with TRBD2 identical over 7 bases. The CDR3 is 13 residues long. The junction had 6 bases not matched to a gene; V was cut back by 4 bases and J by 5 bases. Germline CDR1 reads SQVTM; CDR2 reads ANQGSEA. The CDR3 DNA reads TGCAGCGTTGGGGAGGGAGGGAGAGATACGCAGTATTTT. Protein product: CSVGEGGRDTQYF.

J is TRBJ2-5 and V is TRBV7-9; unclear D gene. Trimming shortened V by 6 bases and J by 4 bases, and 9 bases separated the two germline ends. The CDR3 runs 12 residues. The germline V gene has CDR1 SEHNR and CDR2 FQNEAQ (reference sequence). The CDR3 nucleotides are TGTGCCAGCAGGAGAAATATAGAGACCCAGTACTTC. Its translation is CASRRNIETQYF. Variable domain in full (rest from reference TRBV7-9 and TRBJ2-5): DTGVSQNPRHKITKRGQNVTFRCDPISEHNRLYWYRQTLGQGPEFLTYFQNEAQLEKSRLLSDRFSAERPKGSFSTLEIQRTEQGDSAMYLCASRRNIETQYFGPGTRLLVL.

The CDR3 DNA is TGTGCCAGCAGCCAAGACGACTCGGCTGAGCAGTTCTTC. It yields the protein CASSQDDSAEQFF. This rearrangement joins TRBV3-1 (or the pseudogene TRBV3-2) to TRBJ2-1; D remains unclear. There are 13 residues in the CDR3. V was trimmed by 0 bases and J by 9 bases, leaving 9 bases between them. CDR1 and CDR2 (germline): LGHDT, YNNKEL (reference sequence).

The chain uses TRBV19 and TRBJ1-5, with a tentative D call TRBD1 (6 bases). This CDR3 has 14 amino acids. Trimming shortened V by 6 bases and J by 3 bases, and 12 bases separated the two germline ends. Germline V lookup: CDR1 LNHDA, CDR2 SQIVND (reference sequence). As DNA, the CDR3 is TGTGCCAGTAGGAAACGACAGGACAATCAGCCCCAGCATTTT. This translates into CASRKRQDNQPQHF.

The CDR3 region is CASSPPGTGGYRELFF. The CDR3 bases are TGTGCCAGCTCGCCCCCGGGGACAGGGGGCTACCGGGAGCTGTTTTTT. The chain uses TRBV18 and TRBJ2-2; 12 bases are a match to TRBD1. Germline V gene sequence: CDR1 KGHSH, CDR2 LQKENI. V shed 6 bases, J shed 9 bases, and the junction held 11 bases outside the gene matches. The CDR3 has 16 residues. Combining the CDR3 with reference TRBV18 and TRBJ2-2 gives the whole variable domain NAGVMQNPRHLVRRRGQEARLRCSPMKGHSHVYWYRQLPEEGLKFMVYLQKENIIDESGMPKERFSAEFPKEGPSILRIQQVVRGDSAAYFCASSPPGTGGYRELFFGEGSRLTVL.